This T cell receptor beta chain was captured in a study of regulatory T cells in long-lasting Graves disease. Study-wide findings and caveats: Small numbers of samples may have cut accuracy. TRBV28, TRBJ1-2 and TRBJ2-5 were segments that persistent disease favored.

On this clonotype itself: Its antigen remains unidentified.

Both iRepertoire HTBI primers and Arm-PCR of CDR3 regions were used to build the TCR beta libraries. TCRdb independently ran MiXCR on the multiplex PCR reads; one entry per CDR3 protein. This sample has approximately 390,000 distinct CDR3 sequences, with roughly 16% found just once. In germline, CDR1 is GTSNPN, CDR2 SVGIG (reference sequence). CDR3 length: 14 amino acids. The V end lost 0 bases, the J end lost 7 bases, and 10 bases lay between the germline ends. The time point denotes: newly diagnosed GD, antithyroid drugs for less than 3 months. From RNA extracted from PBMCs, the TCR library was made. EDTA tubes received about 9.2 milliliters of collected peripheral blood. In addition, the sample was reused for a study of T cells in Graves' hyperthyroidism and ophthalmopathy. As that report states: Most clonotypes expanded in the thyroid (above 0.001) were also present in blood.

This specimen was peripheral blood mononuclear cells (PBMCs), taken at new diagnosis, from a patient treated with antithyroid drugs. The V and J genes are TRBV30 and TRBJ1-6; D might be TRBD1 (5 bases). The TCR originated in a woman aged 18-29 years with Graves disease. CDR3 region: CAWSVGAGNSPLHF. CDR3 DNA sequence: TGTGCCTGGAGTGTTGGGGCAGGGAATTCACCCCTCCACTTT.